The next 30 T cell receptor beta chains were all read from a single sample in a study of technical replicates of blood from a handful of donors. Assay used: immunoSEQ multiplex PCR; TCRdb lists only in-frame clones, some missing. The sample lists under 100,000 clones, 90% to 98% seen once, with around 0.31% in the top ten. What was sequenced was T cells isolated from PBMCs. Receptors were obtained from a human donor in good health.

The V gene is TRBV9, the J gene TRBJ1-2; tentative D call: TRBD1 (6 bases). Between the trimmed V and J ends, which lost 0 bases and 7 bases, there was a span of 22 bases. This CDR3 has 17 residues. CDR1 is SGDLS, CDR2 YYNGEE, per germline. CDR3 coding DNA: TGTGCCAGCAGCGTAGACCTCCCTGGGGGGGGCGCGGGTGGCTACACCTTC. Its translation is CASSVDLPGGGAGGYTF.

This rearrangement joins TRBV6-6 to TRBJ1-1, with D unclear. Germline CDR1 MNHNY, CDR2 SVGAGI (reference sequence). The V gene lost 7 bases and the J gene lost 0 bases, with 18 bases spanning the gap. This CDR3 is 16 amino acids long. CDR3 in amino acids: CASTRGQEALNTEAFF. The CDR3 region has the DNA TGTGCCAGCACACGGGGTCAGGAGGCTTTGAACACTGAAGCTTTCTTT.

The chain uses TRBV15 and TRBJ2-6; D may be TRBD2 (6 bases). The CDR3 runs 15 residues. Germline CDR1 LNHNV, CDR2 YYDKDF (reference sequence). Trimming removed 3 bases at V and 0 bases at J, with 6 bases between. CDR3 sequence: CATSSGSSGANVLTF. As DNA, the CDR3 is TGTGCCACCAGCAGCGGGAGCTCTGGGGCCAACGTCCTGACTTTC.

This rearrangement joins TRBV7-9 to TRBJ1-4, with 8 bases that match TRBD1. CDR3 length: 14 residues. Per the germline V gene, CDR1 is SEHNR and CDR2 is FQNEAQ (reference sequence). The V and J ends lost 6 bases and 8 bases, in that order; junction bases with no gene match: 8. The CDR3: CASRRQGNEEKLFF. DNA for the CDR3: TGTGCCAGCAGGCGACAGGGGAACGAGGAAAAACTGTTTTTT. Combining the CDR3 with reference TRBV7-9 and TRBJ1-4 gives the whole variable domain DTGVSQNPRHKITKRGQNVTFRCDPISEHNRLYWYRQTLGQGPEFLTYFQNEAQLEKSRLLSDRFSAERPKGSFSTLEIQRTEQGDSAMYLCASRRQGNEEKLFFGSGTQLSVL.

The rearrangement joins TRBV15 to TRBJ1-5; no firm D call. V was clipped by 4 bases and J by 4 bases, with 5 bases between them. Germline V gene sequence: CDR1 LNHNV, CDR2 YYDKDF (reference sequence). The CDR3 runs 12 residues. The CDR3: CATSTYNQPQHF. The CDR3 nucleotides are TGTGCCACCAGCACGTATAATCAGCCCCAGCATTTT.

J is TRBJ2-5 and V is TRBV9; a possible D gene is TRBD1 (6 bases). The CDR3 sequence is 15 residues long. The V end lost 0 bases, the J end lost 5 bases, and 14 bases lay between the germline ends. The germline gives CDR1 SGDLS, CDR2 YYNGEE. The CDR3 nucleotides read TGTGCCAGCAGCGTAGGTCCAGGGGCGTGGGAGACCCAGTACTTC. Translating gives CASSVGPGAWETQYF.

The chain is built from TRBV28 and TRBJ2-7, with TRBD1 identical over 7 bases. After removal of 3 bases from V and 9 bases from J, the junction contained 14 bases not matched to a gene. CDR3 length: 15 residues. CDR1 and CDR2 (germline): MDHEN, SYDVKM. The CDR3 region has the DNA TGTGCCAGCAGTTTTCTCAGGGGGTCCTCGGCAGGGCAGTACTTC. Protein product: CASSFLRGSSAGQYF.

V gene TRBV5-6 combines with J gene TRBJ2-1, with 7 bases aligning to TRBD2. V dropped 1 base and J dropped 5; count of bases not matched to a gene: 9. The CDR3 is 16 amino acids. CDR1 is SGHDT and CDR2 is YYEEEE in the germline V gene. CDR3 nucleotide sequence: TGTGCCAGCAGCTTGCTGCCAGCGGGGTACAACAATGAGCAGTTCTTC. It encodes CASSLLPAGYNNEQFF.

This chain connects TRBV28 to TRBJ2-2; perhaps TRBD2 as D (5 bases). CDR3 length: 13 amino acids. The germline V gene encodes CDR1 MDHEN and CDR2 SYDVKM. Trimming left V 3 bases short and J 5 bases short, with 7 bases between. CDR3 in amino acids: CASSFWRTGELFF. The CDR3 nucleotides are TGTGCCAGCAGTTTTTGGAGGACCGGGGAGCTGTTTTTT. The whole variable domain, filled in from reference TRBV28 and TRBJ2-2, reads DVKVTQSSRYLVKRTGEKVFLECVQDMDHENMFWYRQDPGLGLRLIYFSYDVKMKEKGDIPEGYSVSREKKERFSLILESASTNQTSMYLCASSFWRTGELFFGEGSRLTVL.

The gene calls are TRBV27 and TRBJ2-7, with D tentatively TRBD1 (6 bases). The germline V gene encodes CDR1 MNHEY and CDR2 SMNVEV (reference sequence). V gave up 3 bases and J gave up 0 bases, with 9 bases separating them. CDR3 length: 14 amino acids. CDR3 residues: CASSLRQDSYEQYF. The CDR3 DNA reads TGTGCCAGCAGTTTGAGACAGGACTCCTACGAGCAGTACTTC.

J is TRBJ2-1 and V is TRBV28; D is unclear. Germline V lookup: CDR1 MDHEN, CDR2 SYDVKM. V was pared by 10 bases and J by 0 bases, with 10 bases between. This CDR3 is 13 amino acids long. CDR3 in DNA: TGTGCCACCGTACTGAGCTCCTACAATGAGCAGTTCTTC. Its translation: CATVLSSYNEQFF.

This chain connects TRBV5-4 to TRBJ2-7; D is uncertain. The germline V gene encodes CDR1 SGHNT and CDR2 YYREEE (reference sequence). CDR3 length: 15 amino acids. Trimming stripped 4 bases from V and 1 base from J, with 15 bases between. DNA of the CDR3: TGTGCCAGCAGCCCTTCTCCAGGCAGTTCCTACGAGCAGTACTTC. Translating gives CASSPSPGSSYEQYF.

V and J are TRBV4-1 and TRBJ2-5; 8 positions agree with TRBD1. V lost 7 bases to trimming and J lost 1 base; unmatched junction nucleotides: 5. From germline, CDR1 is MGHRA and CDR2 YSYEKL. The CDR3 is 14 residues long. In nucleotides, the CDR3 is TGCGCCAGCACCAAGGGGACAGGCCAAGAGACCCAGTACTTC. Translated, it gives CASTKGTGQETQYF.

The chain employs TRBV7-9 and TRBJ2-6, with D possibly TRBD2 on 6 matching bases. Deletions cut 8 bases from V and 1 base from J, with 9 bases between. Germline CDR1 reads SEHNR; CDR2 reads FQNEAQ (reference sequence). CDR3 length: 14 amino acids. The CDR3 DNA follows: TGTGCCAGCTTCCGGGAGTCTGGGGCCAACGTCCTGACTTTC. Its protein is CASFRESGANVLTF.

The chain recombines TRBV5-1 with TRBJ2-1; tentative D call: TRBD1 (6 bases). V lost 3 bases and J lost 0, with 13 bases in between. CDR3 length: 16 amino acids. Germline CDR1 SGHRS, CDR2 YFSETQ. The chain's CDR3 is CASSSQGQSSYNEQFF. The CDR3 nucleotides read TGCGCCAGCAGCTCTCAAGGACAGAGCTCCTACAATGAGCAGTTCTTC.

The chain couples TRBV9 to TRBJ2-7, with 9 bases that match TRBD2. J was trimmed by 4 bases and V by 3 bases; bases with no gene match: 2. Germline CDR1 is SGDLS and CDR2 is YYNGEE. The CDR3 has 13 amino acids. The CDR3 protein is CASSATSGYEQYF. The CDR3 nucleotides are TGTGCCAGCAGCGCGACTAGCGGATACGAGCAGTACTTC. Variable domain in full (rest from reference TRBV9 and TRBJ2-7): DSGVTQTPKHLITATGQRVTLRCSPRSGDLSVYWYQQSLDQGLQFLIQYYNGEERAKGNILERFSAQQFPDLHSELNLSSLELGDSALYFCASSATSGYEQYFGPGTRLTVT.

This clone has just one count. V and J are TRBV10-3 and TRBJ2-7; D gene uncertain. V was cut by 1 base and J by 1 base, with 11 bases left in between. This CDR3 has 15 amino acids. Germline V gene lookup returns CDR1 ENHRY and CDR2 SYGVKD. The CDR3 spells CAISEYHISSYEQYF. Written as DNA, the CDR3 is TGTGCCATCAGTGAGTACCACATAAGTTCCTACGAGCAGTACTTC.

This clone showed up just once. The rearrangement uses TRBV6-6 and TRBJ1-5, with 7 bases identical to TRBD1. CDR1 MNHNY and CDR2 SVGAGI come from the germline V gene (reference sequence). The CDR3 sequence is 16 residues long. V lost 6 bases, J lost 5 bases, and 13 bases stayed unmatched. The CDR3: CASSLPTQGSDQPQHF. CDR3 DNA sequence: TGTGCCAGCAGCCTACCTACACAGGGGTCAGATCAGCCCCAGCATTTT.

V usage is TRBV5-1 and J usage is TRBJ2-1; D unclear. The V end was cut by 5 bases, the J end by 5 bases, with 8 bases between. Per germline, CDR1 SGHRS and CDR2 YFSETQ. The CDR3 consists of 12 residues. CDR3 coding DNA: TGCGCCAGCAGTCCTCTAGACAATGAGCAGTTCTTC. Residues: CASSPLDNEQFF.

The chain combines TRBV7-3 with TRBJ1-2; 7 nucleotides line up with TRBD1. With 4 bases clipped from V and 3 bases from J, the junction kept 5 bases outside the gene matches. The CDR3 consists of 14 residues. The germline gives CDR1 SGHTA, CDR2 FQGTGA. This CDR3 reads CASSYTGADYGYTF. The CDR3 DNA is TGTGCCAGCAGCTATACAGGGGCCGACTATGGCTACACCTTC.

This chain joins TRBV4-1 and TRBJ2-1, with a possible D match to TRBD2 (6 bases). CDR1 is MGHRA and CDR2 is YSYEKL in the germline V gene. V gave up 0 bases and J gave up 0 bases, with 12 bases separating them. The CDR3 is 17 amino acids. The CDR3 here is CASSQDLGSSSYNEQFF. CDR3 nucleotides: TGCGCCAGCAGCCAAGATCTCGGGAGTAGCTCCTACAATGAGCAGTTCTTC.

The chain links TRBV6-1 to TRBJ1-1; TRBD1 might be the D (5 bases). V was shortened by 6 bases and J by 11 bases, with 13 bases between the two germline ends. Germline-derived CDR1 and CDR2 are MNHNS and SASEGT. CDR3 size: 11 residues. Here the CDR3 reads CASRGVSGAFF. CDR3 in DNA: TGTGCCAGCAGAGGGGTCTCCGGGGCTTTCTTT.

The CDR3 spells CAATKTEGISGELFF. The CDR3 coding sequence is TGTGCCGCCACCAAGACGGAGGGGATCTCCGGGGAGCTGTTTTTT. This chain links TRBV28 with TRBJ2-2, with D possibly matching TRBD2 (6 bases). Germline V gene lookup returns CDR1 MDHEN and CDR2 SYDVKM. The CDR3 is 15 amino acids. Trimming removed 11 bases at V and 6 bases at J, with 22 bases between.

This chain uses TRBV7-6 with TRBJ2-5; 8 positions match TRBD2. V was clipped by 5 bases and J by 7 bases; unmatched bases: 15. The CDR3 covers 16 residues. Germline V gene data show CDR1 as SGHVS and CDR2 as FNYEAQ. The CDR3 coding sequence is TGTGCCAGCAGCCTCGAGCGGGAGACGGCTGGCCGGACCCAGTACTTC. Translated: CASSLERETAGRTQYF. The whole variable domain, remainder taken from reference TRBV7-6 and TRBJ2-5, is GAGVSQSPRYKVTKRGQDVALRCDPISGHVSLYWYRQALGQGPEFLTYFNYEAQQDKSGLPNDRFSAERPEGSISTLTIQRTEQRDSAMYRCASSLERETAGRTQYFGPGTRLLVL.

The J gene is TRBJ2-3, the V gene TRBV7-8; TRBD2 aligns across 7 bases. Germline V gene data show CDR1 as SGHVS and CDR2 as FQNEAQ. CDR3 length equals 13 residues. V was clipped by 8 bases and J by 6 bases; unmatched bases: 8. The CDR3 protein is CASLLSGMDTQYF. Here the CDR3 DNA reads TGTGCCAGCCTCCTAAGCGGGATGGATACGCAGTATTTT.

V and J are TRBV9 and TRBJ2-7, with 9 bases matching TRBD1. From germline, CDR1 is SGDLS and CDR2 YYNGEE. V was clipped by 3 bases and J by 2 bases; unmatched bases: 9. This CDR3 contains 16 residues. CDR3 sequence reads: CASSESVGQGTYEQYF. The CDR3 nucleotides read TGTGCCAGCAGCGAAAGTGTCGGACAGGGGACCTACGAGCAGTACTTC.

V and J are TRBV30 and TRBJ1-1; 7 bases are a match to TRBD1. The CDR3 covers 15 residues. Germline V CDR1 and CDR2: GTSNPN, SVGIG (reference sequence). J gave up 1 base and V 0 bases, and 5 bases lay outside the gene matches. The chain's CDR3 is CAWSVPRQGNTEAFF. DNA of the CDR3: TGTGCCTGGAGTGTACCCCGACAGGGGAACACTGAAGCTTTCTTT.

The genes are TRBV21-1 and TRBJ2-5; TRBD1, the table's D call, was not compared with the DNA. TRBV21-1 is deemed a pseudogene. This CDR3 is 13 amino acids long. In DNA, the CDR3 is TGTGCCAGCACCCCCCCTGGCTGCGAGACCCAGTACTTC. It is translated as CASTPPGCETQYF.

This chain joins TRBV7-6 and TRBJ1-5; D not resolved. CDR1 and CDR2 from the germline V gene are SGHVS and FNYEAQ. The CDR3 loop spans 15 amino acids. Deletions cut 5 bases from V and 4 bases from J, with 15 bases between. The CDR3 spells CASSPHINTNQPQHF. The CDR3 region has the DNA TGTGCCAGCAGCCCTCATATTAACACGAATCAGCCCCAGCATTTT.

The V and J genes are TRBV10-3 and TRBJ1-5, with TRBD1 matching over 9 bases. The CDR3 has 15 residues. Per the germline V gene, CDR1 is ENHRY and CDR2 is SYGVKD. Trimming removed 6 bases from V and 7 bases from J; junction bases left unmatched: 10. CDR3 region: CAISPGTGFIQPQHF. CDR3 in DNA: TGTGCCATCAGCCCCGGGACAGGGTTCATCCAGCCCCAGCATTTT.